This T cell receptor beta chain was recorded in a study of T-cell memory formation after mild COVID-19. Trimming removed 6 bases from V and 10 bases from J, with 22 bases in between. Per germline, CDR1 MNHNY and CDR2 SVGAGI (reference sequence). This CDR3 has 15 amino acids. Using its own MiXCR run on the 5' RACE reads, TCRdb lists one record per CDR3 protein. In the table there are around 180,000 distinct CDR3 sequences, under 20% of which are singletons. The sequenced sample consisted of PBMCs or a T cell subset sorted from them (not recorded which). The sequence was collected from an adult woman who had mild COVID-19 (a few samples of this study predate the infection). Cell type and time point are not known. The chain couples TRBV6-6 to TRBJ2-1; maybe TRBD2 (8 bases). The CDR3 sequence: CASSREGTARLEQFF. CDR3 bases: TGTGCCAGCAGCCGGGAGGGGACAGCCCGTTTGGAGCAGTTCTTC.